The clone carrying this TCR beta chain was seen only once. Its cognate antigen is unknown. Primers: 60 Vbeta forward and 13 Jbeta reverse. Data came from immunoSEQ multiplex PCR; TCRdb stores just in-frame clones and leaves some out. The sample has under 200,000 clones; about 77% are singletons. This entry comes from a study of cytomegalovirus exposure and HLA in healthy donors. Study-level results: As a later analysis showed, several of the most significant clusters appeared to be linked to common viral pathogens.

This CDR3 region has 13 residues. The germline gives CDR1 SGHTA, CDR2 FQGNSA. V was pared by 5 bases and J by 2 bases, with 9 bases between. The source is a woman aged 45-65 years in good health and CMV-seronegative. The sample consisted of PBMCs. The V gene is TRBV7-2, the J gene TRBJ1-2; possible D gene TRBD1, 5 bases. CDR3 in DNA: TGTGCCAGCAGCCCCAGGGAAAACTATGGCTACACCTTC. Protein product: CASSPRENYGYTF.